This is a list of T cell receptor beta chains from one sample in a study of shared clonotypes between healthy human individuals. TCRdb keeps only in-frame clones here, not all; method: immunoSEQ multiplex PCR. The sample consists of about 2.4 million clones, roughly 93% of them appearing once. Sequenced sample: naive CD4+ T cells from PBMCs. The receptors derive from a man in his late teens or twenties in good health. Some clones in this sample may be carry-over from other donors' samples. CDR3s include the opening cysteine and the closing phenylalanine or tryptophan. The D gene is left open where the match is weak. For some rows the clone size is stated as once, few or many, or as a class when expanded; others skip it.

v_gene: TRBV10-3; d_gene: -; j_gene: TRBJ2-3; abundance: -; CDR3aa: CAISVGDTQYF; CDR3nt: TGTGCCATCAGTGTTGGGGATACGCAGTATTTT
v_gene: TRBV14; d_gene: -; j_gene: TRBJ2-1; abundance: -; CDR3aa: CASSRSGNEQFF; CDR3nt: TGTGCCAGCAGCCGCAGCGGCAATGAGCAGTTCTTC
v_gene: TRBV5-1; d_gene: TRBD1; j_gene: TRBJ2-7; abundance: -; CDR3aa: CASSPRQGFYEQYF; CDR3nt: TGCGCCAGCAGCCCGAGACAGGGGTTCTACGAGCAGTACTTC
v_gene: TRBV7-8; d_gene: -; j_gene: TRBJ2-7; abundance: -; CDR3aa: CASGYELGTSYEQYF; CDR3nt: TGTGCCAGCGGGTATGAGTTAGGAACCTCCTACGAGCAGTACTTC
v_gene: TRBV15; d_gene: -; j_gene: TRBJ2-3; abundance: -; CDR3aa: CATSRLSTDTQYF; CDR3nt: TGTGCCACCAGCAGGCTAAGCACAGATACGCAGTATTTT
v_gene: TRBV19; d_gene: TRBD1; j_gene: TRBJ1-2; abundance: few; CDR3aa: CASVRAGGDLGYTF; CDR3nt: TGTGCCAGTGTGAGGGCAGGGGGTGATCTTGGCTACACCTTC
v_gene: TRBV6-1; d_gene: TRBD1; j_gene: TRBJ2-1; abundance: -; CDR3aa: CASRPGQGGNEQFF; CDR3nt: TGTGCCAGCAGGCCGGGACAGGGCGGCAATGAGCAGTTCTTC
v_gene: TRBV2; d_gene: -; j_gene: TRBJ1-2; abundance: -; CDR3aa: CARGTPGTYGYTF; CDR3nt: TGTGCCAGGGGGACACCGGGAACCTATGGCTACACCTTC
v_gene: TRBV28; d_gene: TRBD2; j_gene: TRBJ2-7; abundance: -; CDR3aa: CASSSPAGTSGRAYEQYF; CDR3nt: TGTGCCAGCAGTTCGCCAGCCGGGACTAGCGGGCGCGCCTACGAGCAGTACTTC
v_gene: TRBV4-2; d_gene: -; j_gene: TRBJ1-3; abundance: -; CDR3aa: CASSQRGSDVNSGNTIYF; CDR3nt: TGTGCCAGCAGCCAACGAGGTTCTGACGTAAACTCTGGAAACACCATATATTTT
v_gene: TRBV14; d_gene: -; j_gene: TRBJ2-3; abundance: -; CDR3aa: CASSRSGDTQYF; CDR3nt: TGTGCCAGCAGCCGTTCTGGGGATACGCAGTATTTT
v_gene: TRBV2; d_gene: -; j_gene: TRBJ2-7; abundance: -; CDR3aa: CASSAHILLYEQYF; CDR3nt: TGTGCCAGCAGTGCCCATATCCTCCTCTACGAGCAGTACTTC
v_gene: TRBV6-4; d_gene: TRBD1; j_gene: TRBJ2-7; abundance: -; CDR3aa: CASSATDRDLYEQYF; CDR3nt: TGTGCCAGCAGTGCCACCGACAGGGATCTCTACGAGCAGTACTTC
v_gene: TRBV5-1; d_gene: -; j_gene: TRBJ2-1; abundance: -; CDR3aa: CASSLGRGENEQFF; CDR3nt: TGCGCCAGCAGCTTGGGGCGGGGCGAAAATGAGCAGTTCTTC
v_gene: TRBV19; d_gene: -; j_gene: TRBJ2-7; abundance: -; CDR3aa: CASSADSSYEQYF; CDR3nt: TGTGCCAGTAGTGCGGACAGCTCCTACGAGCAGTACTTC
v_gene: TRBV10-3; d_gene: TRBD1; j_gene: TRBJ2-5; abundance: -; CDR3aa: CAISEGQGPQETQYF; CDR3nt: TGTGCCATCAGTGAGGGACAGGGCCCGCAAGAGACCCAGTACTTC
v_gene: TRBV28; d_gene: TRBD1; j_gene: TRBJ2-7; abundance: -; CDR3aa: CASSFDWTGIGEQYF; CDR3nt: TGTGCCAGCAGCTTCGATTGGACAGGGATTGGTGAGCAGTACTTC
v_gene: TRBV14; d_gene: -; j_gene: TRBJ2-2; abundance: -; CDR3aa: CASSQDTAAGELFF; CDR3nt: TGTGCCAGCAGCCAAGATACCGCTGCCGGGGAGCTGTTTTTT
v_gene: TRBV4-1; d_gene: -; j_gene: TRBJ1-2; abundance: -; CDR3aa: CASSPHGGRGSYGYTF; CDR3nt: TGCGCCAGCAGCCCCCACGGGGGGCGAGGGAGCTATGGCTACACCTTC
v_gene: TRBV7-2; d_gene: -; j_gene: TRBJ2-3; abundance: -; CDR3aa: CASSSLADTQYF; CDR3nt: TGTGCCAGCAGCTCACTCGCAGATACGCAGTATTTT
v_gene: TRBV4-3; d_gene: -; j_gene: TRBJ2-2; abundance: -; CDR3aa: CASSQDLGGSAGELFF; CDR3nt: TGCGCCAGCAGCCAAGATCTAGGAGGGAGTGCCGGGGAGCTGTTTTTT
v_gene: TRBV5-1; d_gene: -; j_gene: TRBJ1-1; abundance: -; CDR3aa: CASSLVASLNTEAFF; CDR3nt: TGCGCCAGCAGCTTGGTGGCGAGCTTGAACACTGAAGCTTTCTTT
v_gene: TRBV28; d_gene: -; j_gene: TRBJ1-4; abundance: -; CDR3aa: CASSYGTNEKLFF; CDR3nt: TGTGCCAGCAGTTACGGGACTAATGAAAAACTGTTTTTT
v_gene: TRBV18; d_gene: -; j_gene: TRBJ2-3; abundance: -; CDR3aa: CASSPRNTRQTTDTQYF; CDR3nt: TGTGCCAGCTCACCCAGAAACACCCGACAGACCACAGATACGCAGTATTTT
v_gene: TRBV18; d_gene: -; j_gene: TRBJ1-5; abundance: -; CDR3aa: CASSPPGAAGTYQPQHF; CDR3nt: TGTGCCAGCTCACCACCTGGGGCGGCCGGGACGTATCAGCCCCAGCATTTT
v_gene: TRBV27; d_gene: -; j_gene: TRBJ2-7; abundance: -; CDR3aa: CASSLSPTGNYEQYF; CDR3nt: TGTGCCAGCAGTTTATCTCCGACAGGCAACTACGAGCAGTACTTC
v_gene: TRBV27; d_gene: TRBD2; j_gene: TRBJ2-3; abundance: -; CDR3aa: CASSFRRVAGASTDTQYF; CDR3nt: TGTGCCAGCAGTTTCAGGCGGGTAGCGGGAGCGAGCACAGATACGCAGTATTTT
v_gene: TRBV11-2; d_gene: -; j_gene: TRBJ1-5; abundance: once; CDR3aa: CASSFLSSGPQHF; CDR3nt: TGTGCCAGCAGCTTCCTCTCTTCAGGGCCCCAGCATTTT
v_gene: TRBV11-3; d_gene: -; j_gene: TRBJ2-1; abundance: -; CDR3aa: CASSPRGPPFNEQFF; CDR3nt: TGTGCCAGCAGCCCCCGGGGGCCCCCCTTCAATGAGCAGTTCTTC
v_gene: TRBV30; d_gene: -; j_gene: TRBJ2-1; abundance: -; CDR3aa: CAGNHPGARGNEQFF; CDR3nt: TGTGCCGGAAACCACCCCGGGGCGCGGGGCAATGAGCAGTTCTTC
v_gene: TRBV7-2; d_gene: TRBD1; j_gene: TRBJ1-5; abundance: -; CDR3aa: CASSLDRGNQPQHF; CDR3nt: TGTGCCAGCAGTCTGGACAGGGGCAATCAGCCCCAGCATTTT
v_gene: TRBV6-1; d_gene: -; j_gene: TRBJ2-1; abundance: -; CDR3aa: CASSPVRVPYNEQFF; CDR3nt: TGTGCCAGCAGTCCTGTAAGGGTTCCCTACAATGAGCAGTTCTTC
v_gene: TRBV11-2; d_gene: -; j_gene: TRBJ1-5; abundance: -; CDR3aa: CTSSLDSNQPQHF; CDR3nt: TGTACCAGCAGCTTAGATAGCAATCAGCCCCAGCATTTT
v_gene: TRBV11-2; d_gene: -; j_gene: TRBJ2-7; abundance: -; CDR3aa: CASSRNRDLTYEQYF; CDR3nt: TGTGCCAGCAGCCGGAACCGGGACTTGACCTACGAGCAGTACTTC
v_gene: TRBV5-1; d_gene: TRBD1; j_gene: TRBJ2-5; abundance: -; CDR3aa: CASSEGQGPPETQYF; CDR3nt: TGCGCCAGCAGCGAGGGACAGGGGCCCCCAGAGACCCAGTACTTC
v_gene: TRBV7-2; d_gene: -; j_gene: TRBJ1-5; abundance: -; CDR3aa: CASSLGRYSNQPQHF; CDR3nt: TGTGCCAGCAGCTTAGGGAGGTATAGCAATCAGCCCCAGCATTTT
v_gene: TRBV5-4; d_gene: TRBD1; j_gene: TRBJ1-2; abundance: -; CDR3aa: CASSPTGGPGYTF; CDR3nt: TGTGCCAGCAGCCCTACAGGGGGCCCTGGCTACACCTTC
v_gene: TRBV27; d_gene: TRBD2; j_gene: TRBJ2-1; abundance: -; CDR3aa: CASSITSGSYNEQFF; CDR3nt: TGTGCCAGCAGTATAACTAGCGGGAGCTACAATGAGCAGTTCTTC
v_gene: TRBV15; d_gene: TRBD1; j_gene: TRBJ2-7; abundance: -; CDR3aa: CATSRDPGGSYEQYF; CDR3nt: TGTGCCACCAGCAGAGATCCAGGGGGATCCTACGAGCAGTACTTC
v_gene: TRBV6-1; d_gene: TRBD2; j_gene: TRBJ2-7; abundance: -; CDR3aa: CASRGRAQPYEQYF; CDR3nt: TGTGCCAGCAGGGGGAGGGCACAACCCTACGAGCAGTACTTC
v_gene: TRBV4-1; d_gene: TRBD1; j_gene: TRBJ2-7; abundance: once; CDR3aa: CASSQVQIRDRRYEQYF; CDR3nt: TGCGCCAGCAGCCAAGTTCAAATCCGGGACAGGCGGTACGAGCAGTACTTC
v_gene: TRBV7-9; d_gene: -; j_gene: TRBJ1-1; abundance: -; CDR3aa: CASSPRIGDNPEAFF; CDR3nt: TGTGCCAGCAGCCCGAGGATCGGGGATAACCCTGAAGCTTTCTTT